One sample yielded the 9 T cell receptor beta chains listed below, sequenced in a study of identical twins. TCRdb re-called the 5' RACE reads through MiXCR, storing one row per CDR3 protein. The table lists around 470,000 distinct CDR3 sequences, approximately 14% of them singletons, with roughly 0.5% in the top ten. This same sample was also part of a study on yellow fever vaccine responses in identical twins.

The sample consisted of CD4+ T cells sorted from blood. These receptors were collected from a woman under 30 in good health.

This clonotype was observed a few times. The chain couples TRBV24-1 to TRBJ1-5, with D unresolved. In germline, CDR1 is KGHDR, CDR2 SFDVKD. V lost 1 base to trimming and J lost 2 bases, with 5 bases between them. This CDR3 spans 14 amino acids. The DNA of the CDR3 is TGTGCCACCAGTGATTTTCAGGGCAATCAGCCCCAGCATTTT. It codes for CATSDFQGNQPQHF.

V and J are TRBV28 and TRBJ2-1, with D unclear. The CDR3 has 17 residues. Trimming took off 1 base at V and 5 bases at J, with 18 bases between the two ends. Germline values: CDR1 MDHEN, CDR2 SYDVKM. CDR3 residues: CASSLYGSANPDNEQFF. The CDR3 DNA follows: TGTGCCAGCAGTTTATACGGCTCCGCGAACCCCGACAATGAGCAGTTCTTC.

The chain employs TRBV6-5 and TRBJ2-1, with 10 positions matching TRBD2. CDR3 length: 17 residues. The germline gives CDR1 MNHEY, CDR2 SVGAGI. V was pared by 0 bases and J by 8 bases, with 10 bases of the junction left unmatched. CDR3 in DNA: TGTGCCAGCAGTTACTCTGCTGGACTAGCGGTTCCCGATGAGCAGTTCTTC. This gives the protein CASSYSAGLAVPDEQFF.

This clonotype occurred a few times. CDR3 sequence (DNA): TGCGCCAGCAGACTCAACTCTGGGGCCAACGTCCTGACTTTC. Translation: CASRLNSGANVLTF. The rearrangement uses TRBV5-1 and TRBJ2-6, with D uncertain. CDR3 size: 14 residues. Trimming left V 5 bases short and J 0 bases short, with 6 bases between. Germline CDR1 is SGHRS and CDR2 is YFSETQ.

In DNA, the CDR3 is TGTGCCAGCGCCCGACAGCATACCACCGGGGAGCTGTTTTTT. Translated: CASARQHTTGELFF. The V gene is TRBV6-4, the J gene TRBJ2-2, with D possibly matching TRBD1 (5 bases). CDR3 length: 14 amino acids. In germline, CDR1 is MRHNA, CDR2 SNTAGT. V was pared by 8 bases and J by 4 bases, with 14 bases between.

Only a few counts were recorded for this clonotype. The junction shows a germline mismatch at one end, possibly a read error. CDR3 in amino acids: CASCHSTDHNFYNEQFF. The CDR3 DNA reads as TGTGCCAGCTGCCATAGTACAGATCACAACTTCTACAATGAGCAGTTCTTC. V and J are TRBV14 and TRBJ2-1; no reliable D call. Germline CDR1 is SGHDN and CDR2 is FVKESK. This CDR3 spans 17 amino acids.

This clonotype was seen more than once but under ten times. The chain has TRBV6-2 or TRBV6-3 and TRBJ2-7, with 10 positions matching TRBD1. Losses at the gene ends were 9 bases for V and 3 bases for J; bases not matched to a gene: 5. CDR1 is MNHEY, CDR2 SVGEGT, per germline. The length of the CDR3 is 13 residues. The CDR3 reads CARTGQGSYEQYF. CDR3 bases: TGTGCCAGAACGGGACAGGGGAGCTACGAGCAGTACTTC.

Only a few counts were recorded for this clonotype. CDR3 DNA: TGCGCCAGCTCTATACGGGACAGCGGACACAATGAGCAGTTCTTC. Translation gives CASSIRDSGHNEQFF. V is TRBV5-1 and J is TRBJ2-1; 7 positions match TRBD1. The junction had 12 bases not matched to a gene; V was cut back by 7 bases and J by 5 bases. CDR3 length equals 15 residues. From germline, CDR1 is SGHRS and CDR2 YFSETQ.

This clonotype was counted between two and nine times. The V and J genes are TRBV29-1 and TRBJ2-1; D unresolved. The CDR3 is made up of 11 amino acids. V shed 3 bases and J shed 9 bases, with 9 bases lying between them. Per the germline V gene, CDR1 is SQVTM and CDR2 is ANQGSEA. CDR3 DNA: TGCAGCGTTGAGCGAGGCCCTGAGCAGTTCTTC. Translating gives CSVERGPEQFF.